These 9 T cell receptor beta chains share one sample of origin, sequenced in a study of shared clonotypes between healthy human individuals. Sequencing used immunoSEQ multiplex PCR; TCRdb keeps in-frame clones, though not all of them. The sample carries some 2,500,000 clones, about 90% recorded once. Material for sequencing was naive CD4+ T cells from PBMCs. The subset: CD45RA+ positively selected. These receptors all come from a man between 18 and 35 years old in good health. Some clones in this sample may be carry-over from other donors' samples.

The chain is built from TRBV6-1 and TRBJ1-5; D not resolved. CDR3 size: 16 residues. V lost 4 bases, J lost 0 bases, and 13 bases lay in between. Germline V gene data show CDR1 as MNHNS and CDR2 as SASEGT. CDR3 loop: CASSGPGEYSNQPQHF. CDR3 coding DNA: TGTGCCAGCAGTGGTCCGGGAGAGTATAGCAATCAGCCCCAGCATTTT.

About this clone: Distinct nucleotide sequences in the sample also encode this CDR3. The CDR3 sequence: CASSQVGYEQYF. CDR3 DNA sequence: TGTGCCAGCAGCCAAGTAGGTTACGAGCAGTACTTC. The genes are TRBV4-2 and TRBJ2-7; no firm D call. The germline gives CDR1 LGHNA, CDR2 YNFKEQ. The length of the CDR3 is 12 residues. Between the trimmed V and J ends, which lost 1 base and 4 bases, there was a span of 5 bases.

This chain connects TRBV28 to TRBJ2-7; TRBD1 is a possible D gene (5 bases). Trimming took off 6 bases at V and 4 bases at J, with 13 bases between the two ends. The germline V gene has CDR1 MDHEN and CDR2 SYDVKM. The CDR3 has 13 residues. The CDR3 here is CASRLDSLYEQYF. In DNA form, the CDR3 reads TGTGCCAGCAGGCTCGACAGCCTTTACGAGCAGTACTTC.

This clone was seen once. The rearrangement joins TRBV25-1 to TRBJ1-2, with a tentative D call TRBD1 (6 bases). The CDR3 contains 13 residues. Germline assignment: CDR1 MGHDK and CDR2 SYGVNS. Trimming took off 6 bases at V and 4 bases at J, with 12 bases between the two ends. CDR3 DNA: TGTGCCAGCAGCAGGGGAGCGTTCTATGGCTACACCTTC. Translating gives CASSRGAFYGYTF.

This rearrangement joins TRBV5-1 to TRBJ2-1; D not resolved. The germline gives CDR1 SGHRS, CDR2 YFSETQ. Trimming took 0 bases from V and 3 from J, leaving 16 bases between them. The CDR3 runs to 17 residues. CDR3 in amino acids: CASSLGPGPPYYNEQFF. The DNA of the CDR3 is TGCGCCAGCAGCTTGGGGCCCGGACCGCCCTACTACAATGAGCAGTTCTTC.

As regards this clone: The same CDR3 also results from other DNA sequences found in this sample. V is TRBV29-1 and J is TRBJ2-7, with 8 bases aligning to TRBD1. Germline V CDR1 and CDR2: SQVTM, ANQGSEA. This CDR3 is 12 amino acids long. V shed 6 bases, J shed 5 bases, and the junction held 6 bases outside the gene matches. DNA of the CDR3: TGCAGCGTCCACAGGGGGTGGAACGAGCAGTACTTC. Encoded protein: CSVHRGWNEQYF.

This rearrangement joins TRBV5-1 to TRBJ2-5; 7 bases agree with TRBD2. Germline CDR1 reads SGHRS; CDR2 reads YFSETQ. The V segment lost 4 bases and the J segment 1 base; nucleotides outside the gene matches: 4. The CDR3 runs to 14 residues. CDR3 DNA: TGCGCCAGCAGCCCTAGCGGTACCCAAGAGACCCAGTACTTC. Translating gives CASSPSGTQETQYF. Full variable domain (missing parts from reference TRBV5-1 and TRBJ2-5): KAGVTQTPRYLIKTRGQQVTLSCSPISGHRSVSWYQQTPGQGLQFLFEYFSETQRNKGNFPGRFSGRQFSNSRSEMNVSTLELGDSALYLCASSPSGTQETQYFGPGTRLLVL.

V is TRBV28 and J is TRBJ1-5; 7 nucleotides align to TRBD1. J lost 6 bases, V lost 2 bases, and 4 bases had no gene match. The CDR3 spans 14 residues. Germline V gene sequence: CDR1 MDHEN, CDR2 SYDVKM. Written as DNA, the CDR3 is TGTGCCAGCAGTTTAGGACAGGATATTCAGCCCCAGCATTTT. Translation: CASSLGQDIQPQHF. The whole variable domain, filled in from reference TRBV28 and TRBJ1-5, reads DVKVTQSSRYLVKRTGEKVFLECVQDMDHENMFWYRQDPGLGLRLIYFSYDVKMKEKGDIPEGYSVSREKKERFSLILESASTNQTSMYLCASSLGQDIQPQHFGDGTRLSIL.

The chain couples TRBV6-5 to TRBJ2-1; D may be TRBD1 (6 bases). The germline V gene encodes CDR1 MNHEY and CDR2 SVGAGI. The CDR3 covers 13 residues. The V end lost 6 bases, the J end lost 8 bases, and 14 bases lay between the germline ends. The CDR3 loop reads CASRYTGWDEQFF. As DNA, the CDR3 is TGTGCCAGCAGATACACAGGGTGGGATGAGCAGTTCTTC.